This T cell receptor beta chain was profiled in a study of blood T cells in healthy people across ages. Whole-study context: Template switching picked up about one barcoded beta molecule for each two T cells.

Overall study results and limits: A roughly linear age-dependent decrease characterized TCR beta diversity per million T cells.

As for this clonotype: The antigen remains undetermined.

Isolation yielded PBMCs, at least 6.5 million per sample, in every case. Combining a sample-barcoded 5' primer with a J-beta primer mix, a second PCR ran for roughly 7 to 12 cycles. TCRdb reprocessed the 5' RACE reads via MiXCR and lists one record per CDR3 protein. Of 1.5 million to 2 million distinct CDR3 sequences in the sample, just under 50% were seen once. The CDR3 spans 12 residues. Germline V CDR1 and CDR2: MDHEN, SYDVKM. The specimen sequenced was blood. This receptor was taken from a woman aged 40 to 55 in good health. This chain connects TRBV28 to TRBJ2-4; D is undetermined. The better agreement between TRBJ2-7 and the DNA end casts doubt on the J call. CDR3 amino acids: CASSFSKDEQYF. The CDR3 nucleotides are TGTGCCAGCAGTTTTTCCAAAGACGAGCAGTACTTC.